This T cell receptor beta chain derives from a study of blood T cell repertoires in COVID-19. Study overall: Material from acute and convalescent COVID-19 was sourced from the United States, Italy and Spain.

Authors' processing steps: The authors estimated nucleated cell counts from reference gene primer amplification. Sequencing was performed with immunoSEQ multiplex PCR; in TCRdb, only in-frame clones are kept and a portion is missing. V and J calls and clone size are as listed in that table; D and trimming were resolved from the DNA. Among approximately 12,000 clones listed, around 90% were seen once. The CDR3 runs to 13 residues. Germline-derived CDR1 and CDR2 are SEHNR and FQNEAQ (reference sequence). On this clone itself: Sequence at one end of the junction differs from germline and may be a read error.

This TCR came from a woman aged 65 to 85 with active COVID-19. Material: peripheral blood. This sequence joins TRBV7-9 and TRBJ2-7; TRBD2 might be the D (6 bases). The CDR3, as DNA: TGTGCCAGCAGCCCTCGGGACTCCTGCGAGCAGTACTTC. Translation: CASSPRDSCEQYF. The full variable domain, in which reference TRBV7-9 and TRBJ2-7 provide the parts outside the CDR3, is DTGVSQNPRHKITKRGQNVTFRCDPISEHNRLYWYRQTLGQGPEFLTYFQNEAQLEKSRLLSDRFSAERPKGSFSTLEIQRTEQGDSAMYLCASSPRDSCEQYFGPGTRLTVT.